Listed below are T cell receptor beta chains from one sample, sequenced in a study of post-analysis software for immune sequencing data. MiXCR, applied by TCRdb to the PCR reads, yields one record per CDR3 protein. The data show fewer than 850,000 distinct CDR3 sequences, with 30% seen just once and roughly 0.54% held by the top ten. The sequenced material came from blood. The source is a girl aged 10 to 17 with multiple sclerosis. CDR3s include the opening cysteine and the closing phenylalanine or tryptophan. A D gene is named only where the DNA matches it firmly. Not all rows give a size; the values are once, few, many and, for expanded clones, a class.

J: TRBJ2-3
size: few
D: .
V: TRBV12-3/TRBV12-4
CDR3: CASRRVGTDTQYF
DNA: TGTGCCAGCAGGAGGGTGGGGACAGATACGCAGTATTTT

J: TRBJ2-1
size: .
D: TRBD2
V: TRBV11-1
CDR3: CASSQRDGYNEQFF
DNA: TGTGCCAGCAGCCAGCGGGACGGCTATAATGAGCAGTTCTTC

J: TRBJ2-2
size: few
D: .
V: TRBV18
CDR3: CASSERQTNTGELFF
DNA: TGTGCCAGCTCAGAACGACAGACGAACACCGGGGAGCTGTTTTTT

J: TRBJ2-2
size: .
D: .
V: TRBV29-1
CDR3: CSVTRGAVTGELFF
DNA: TGCAGCGTTACCCGGGGGGCGGTCACCGGGGAGCTGTTTTTT

J: TRBJ2-5
size: few
D: .
V: TRBV7-2
CDR3: CASSLFRSLQETQYF
DNA: TGTGCCAGCAGCTTATTTCGATCCCTACAAGAGACCCAGTACTTC

J: TRBJ2-7
size: .
D: .
V: TRBV7-2
CDR3: CASSFGMTEVGYF
DNA: TGTGCCAGCAGCTTTGGCATGACCGAGGTGGGGTACTTC

J: TRBJ1-5
size: .
D: .
V: TRBV7-9
CDR3: CASSSLPDSSNQPQHF
DNA: TGTGCCAGCAGCTCACTACCAGACAGCTCCAATCAGCCCCAGCATTTT

J: TRBJ2-6
size: many
D: .
V: TRBV4-3
CDR3: CASSQDLPGVSGANVLTF
DNA: TGCGCCAGCAGCCAAGATCTCCCAGGCGTGAGCGGGGCCAACGTCCTGACTTTC

J: TRBJ2-6
size: few
D: TRBD1
V: TRBV7-2
CDR3: CASSPGQGWGTGANVLTF
DNA: TGTGCCAGCAGCCCAGGACAGGGGTGGGGGACTGGGGCCAACGTCCTGACTTTC

J: TRBJ2-1
size: few
D: TRBD1
V: TRBV7-8
CDR3: CASSAKPGQGAFEQFF
DNA: TGTGCCAGCAGCGCAAAGCCGGGACAGGGGGCCTTTGAGCAGTTCTTC

J: TRBJ2-2
size: .
D: TRBD2
V: TRBV7-9
CDR3: CASSFAGGPSGELFF
DNA: TGTGCCAGCAGCTTCGCGGGGGGGCCATCCGGGGAGCTGTTTTTT

J: TRBJ2-5
size: few
D: .
V: TRBV20-1
CDR3: CSAAGSKTQYF
DNA: TGCAGTGCCGCCGGTTCTAAGACCCAGTACTTC

J: TRBJ1-2
size: .
D: .
V: TRBV24-1
CDR3: CATSGDRDNLYGYTF
DNA: TGTGCCACCAGTGGAGACCGGGACAATCTCTATGGCTACACCTTC

J: TRBJ1-5
size: few
D: .
V: TRBV12-3/TRBV12-4
CDR3: CASSDHSNQPQHF
DNA: TGTGCCAGCAGCGATCATAGCAATCAGCCCCAGCATTTT

J: TRBJ1-1
size: .
D: .
V: TRBV20-1
CDR3: CSARVSMDTEAFF
DNA: TGCAGTGCTAGAGTCTCGATGGACACTGAAGCTTTCTTT

J: TRBJ1-6
size: .
D: .
V: TRBV20-1
CDR3: CSASVDGNSPLHF
DNA: TGCAGTGCTAGCGTGGACGGGAATTCACCCCTCCACTTT

J: TRBJ2-5
size: .
D: .
V: TRBV7-2
CDR3: CASSLFLVIAETQYF
DNA: TGTGCCAGCAGCTTATTCCTCGTAATCGCGGAGACCCAGTACTTC

J: TRBJ2-3
size: .
D: .
V: TRBV20-1
CDR3: CSARGGVVDTQYF
DNA: TGCAGTGCTAGAGGTGGGGTTGTCGATACGCAGTATTTT

J: TRBJ2-3
size: .
D: TRBD2
V: TRBV20-1
CDR3: CSAPSSGDITDTQYF
DNA: TGCAGTGCGCCTTCTAGCGGGGATATCACAGATACGCAGTATTTT

J: TRBJ2-2
size: .
D: .
V: TRBV9
CDR3: CASIRGTGELFF
DNA: TGTGCCAGCATCCGTGGAACCGGGGAGCTGTTTTTT

J: TRBJ2-7
size: .
D: TRBD1
V: TRBV24-1
CDR3: CATSDAGTGREQYF
DNA: TGTGCCACCAGTGATGCCGGGACAGGGCGGGAGCAGTACTTC

J: TRBJ2-1
size: few
D: TRBD1
V: TRBV28
CDR3: CASSLTGGYWNEQFF
DNA: TGTGCCAGCAGTTTGACAGGGGGCTATTGGAATGAGCAGTTCTTC

J: TRBJ1-1
size: .
D: TRBD1
V: TRBV5-1
CDR3: CASSLRGPGTEAFF
DNA: TGCGCCAGCAGCTTGAGGGGGCCCGGCACTGAAGCTTTCTTT

J: TRBJ2-3
size: few
D: .
V: TRBV6-5
CDR3: CASSPWATTDTQYF
DNA: TGTGCCAGCAGTCCTTGGGCCACCACAGATACGCAGTATTTT

J: TRBJ1-1
size: .
D: .
V: TRBV5-1
CDR3: CASSPGQVNTEAFF
DNA: TGCGCCAGCAGCCCGGGTCAGGTTAACACTGAAGCTTTCTTT

J: TRBJ2-3
size: many
D: TRBD2
V: TRBV28
CDR3: CASTQGGLAGIGTPDTQYF
DNA: TGTGCCAGCACCCAAGGGGGCCTAGCGGGGATCGGGACCCCAGATACGCAGTATTTT

J: TRBJ2-1
size: many
D: TRBD2
V: TRBV2
CDR3: CASEVAGADQQFF
DNA: TGTGCCAGCGAAGTAGCGGGAGCGGATCAGCAGTTCTTC

J: TRBJ1-2
size: .
D: .
V: TRBV29-1
CDR3: CSVDDPYGYTF
DNA: TGCAGCGTGGACGATCCCTATGGCTACACCTTC

J: TRBJ1-2
size: .
D: .
V: TRBV7-9
CDR3: CASSAKEHGYGYTF
DNA: TGTGCCAGCAGTGCCAAGGAACACGGGTATGGCTACACCTTC

J: TRBJ2-7
size: .
D: .
V: TRBV6-5
CDR3: CASSRRTFCSYEQYF
DNA: TGTGCCAGCAGCCGAAGGACATTTTGCTCCTACGAGCAGTACTTC

J: TRBJ2-3
size: .
D: TRBD1
V: TRBV7-8
CDR3: CASSSTRTGPAERAWGTDTQYF
DNA: TGTGCCAGCAGCAGTACAAGGACAGGACCAGCGGAAAGGGCGTGGGGCACAGATACGCAGTATTTT

J: TRBJ2-1
size: .
D: TRBD2
V: TRBV4-1
CDR3: CASSQEGAGVVYNEQFF
DNA: TGCGCCAGCAGCCAAGAGGGCGCGGGAGTTGTCTACAATGAGCAGTTCTTC

J: TRBJ1-2
size: .
D: .
V: TRBV7-9
CDR3: CASSLEMGPLAGYTF
DNA: TGTGCCAGCAGCTTAGAAATGGGTCCCTTGGCCGGCTACACCTTC

J: TRBJ2-3
size: many
D: .
V: TRBV20-1
CDR3: CSARAGYTDTQYF
DNA: TGCAGTGCCCGAGCCGGGTACACAGATACGCAGTATTTT

J: TRBJ1-4
size: .
D: .
V: TRBV25-1
CDR3: CASTDTTNEKLFF
DNA: TGTGCCAGCACGGACACAACTAATGAAAAACTGTTTTTT

J: TRBJ1-6
size: once
D: .
V: TRBV29-1
CDR3: CSVGAGAGSPLHF
DNA: TGCAGCGTTGGGGCAGGGGCCGGTTCACCCCTCCACTTT

J: TRBJ1-5
size: .
D: .
V: TRBV2
CDR3: CASTEGPSGRQPQHF
DNA: TGTGCCAGCACCGAGGGGCCCTCCGGCCGTCAGCCCCAGCATTTT

J: TRBJ2-7
size: .
D: .
V: TRBV25-1
CDR3: CASSGFRGLHEQYF
DNA: TGTGCCAGCAGTGGATTTCGGGGTTTGCACGAGCAGTACTTC

J: TRBJ1-2
size: .
D: .
V: TRBV9
CDR3: CASSEGRPTSSYTF
DNA: TGTGCCAGCAGCGAGGGACGCCCGACGAGTAGCTACACCTTC

J: TRBJ2-7
size: .
D: TRBD2
V: TRBV27
CDR3: CASSLSGSPAYEQYF
DNA: TGTGCCAGCAGTTTAAGCGGGAGTCCAGCCTACGAGCAGTACTTC